The rows below give T cell receptor beta chains drawn from one sample of a study of PD-L1 blockade in urothelial cancer. Data came from immunoSEQ multiplex PCR; TCRdb stores just in-frame clones and leaves some out. The sample includes about 87,000 clones, 80% to 85% of them seen just once. Sequencing was performed on PBMCs, taken around atezolizumab (anti-PD-L1) treatment. The source of these receptors is a man in his 60s with urothelial cancer. The CDR3 runs from the conserved cysteine through the conserved F or W. Each record gives: CDR3 DNA, CDR3 protein, V gene, J gene, clone size, D gene, CDR3 length. D genes are given only for firm matches. Size is stated for part of the rows, as once, few or many counts, or as a class when the clone is expanded.

TGTGCCAGCAGGCTACAGGGTCCAGAGACCCAGTACTTC,CASRLQGPETQYF,TRBV6-1,TRBJ2-5,-,-,13
TGTGCCAGCAGTGAAGCAGGCAGGGGCTACACTGAAGCTTTCTTT,CASSEAGRGYTEAFF,TRBV6-1,TRBJ1-1,-,-,15
TGCGCCAGCAGCACACAAGGACTAGCGGGGGGAAATGAGCAGTTCTTC,CASSTQGLAGGNEQFF,TRBV4-1,TRBJ2-1,-,TRBD2,16
TGTGCCAGCAGTGGGGGCAGGGCCCACCAAATCTCCTACGAGCAGTACTTC,CASSGGRAHQISYEQYF,TRBV28,TRBJ2-7,-,-,17
TGTGCCAGCAGCACTACCGGGACAGGGGGCTACGAGCAGTACTTC,CASSTTGTGGYEQYF,TRBV7-2,TRBJ2-7,-,TRBD1,15
TGTGCCAGTAGTATTAAAATCAGGACACCCTATGGCTACACCTTC,CASSIKIRTPYGYTF,TRBV19,TRBJ1-2,-,-,15
TGCGCCAGCAGACCTTGGCGGGGGGGGGACAATGAGCAGTTCTTC,CASRPWRGGDNEQFF,TRBV5-1,TRBJ2-1,-,TRBD2,15
TGTGCCAGCAGCGGGCGCGGGACAGCACAAGAGACCCAGTACTTC,CASSGRGTAQETQYF,TRBV5-8,TRBJ2-5,-,-,15
TGTGCCACCAGCAGACAGGGGAGCGAGCAGTACTTC,CATSRQGSEQYF,TRBV15,TRBJ2-7,-,-,12
TGTGCCAGCAGTTCGCCCCGAGGCGGCTACACCTTC,CASSSPRGGYTF,TRBV28,TRBJ1-2,-,-,12
TGTGCCAGCAGCTTAAATTCTCCAGGGGGCTCCGGGGAGCTGTTTTTT,CASSLNSPGGSGELFF,TRBV7-3,TRBJ2-2,-,TRBD1,16
TGTGCCAGTCGTTTGGCGGGGTCGACCACTGAAGCTTTCTTT,CASRLAGSTTEAFF,TRBV27,TRBJ1-1,-,-,14
TGTGCCAGCAGCCCCGTCGGAGATGAGCAGTTCTTC,CASSPVGDEQFF,TRBV11-2,TRBJ2-1,-,-,12
TGTGCCAGCAGCTTTAGACTAGCGGATACGCAGTATTTT,CASSFRLADTQYF,TRBV28,TRBJ2-3,few,TRBD2,13
TGTGCCAGCAGTTTGACTGCCTCGCACTATGGCTACACCTTC,CASSLTASHYGYTF,TRBV28,TRBJ1-2,few,-,14